The next 26 T cell receptor beta chains were all read from a single sample in a study of shared clonotypes between healthy human individuals. The protocol was immunoSEQ multiplex PCR, while the TCRdb copy is restricted to in-frame clones and leaves out a portion. The sample contains about 2.1 million clones, just over 90% of which appear only once. CD45RO-negative CD8 cells positively selected for CCR7 made up the naive population, which excluded terminally differentiated effector memory CD45RA+ cells. The sequencing sample was made of naive CD8+ T cells from PBMCs. The source is a man younger than 35 in good health. Some clones in this sample may be carry-over from other donors' samples.

The rearrangement uses TRBV4-3 and TRBJ1-1, with a tentative D call TRBD1 (5 bases). V was clipped by 5 bases and J by 0 bases, with 16 bases between them. This CDR3 region has 16 residues. Germline V CDR1 and CDR2: LGHNA, YSLEER. In DNA form, the CDR3 reads TGCGCCAGCAGCTGGGGGGTGGCCGACCTGAACACTGAAGCTTTCTTT. The encoded protein is CASSWGVADLNTEAFF.

The chain carries TRBV9 and TRBJ2-1, with D possibly being TRBD2 (6 bases). This CDR3 region has 15 residues. Germline V gives CDR1 SGDLS, CDR2 YYNGEE. V shed 0 bases and J shed 5 bases, with 12 bases lying between them. The CDR3 DNA sequence: TGTGCCAGCAGCGTAGGGTCTAGCGCCCACAATGAGCAGTTCTTC. Translation gives CASSVGSSAHNEQFF.

This chain joins TRBV4-1 and TRBJ2-2; no clear D. V lost 1 base, J lost 2 bases, and 8 bases lay in between. CDR1 is MGHRA and CDR2 is YSYEKL in the germline V gene. The CDR3 loop spans 15 amino acids. The CDR3 bases are TGCGCCAGCAGCCAAGTCACCCTTAACACCGGGGAGCTGTTTTTT. Amino acid sequence: CASSQVTLNTGELFF.

The CDR3, as DNA: TGTGCCAGCAGCTTAGTTTATGCGGGGGAGGACACTGAAGCTTTCTTT. Encoded protein: CASSLVYAGEDTEAFF. V is TRBV7-9 and J is TRBJ1-1, with D perhaps TRBD1 (5 bases). From germline, CDR1 is SEHNR and CDR2 FQNEAQ (reference sequence). The V end lost 1 base, the J end lost 3 bases, and 15 bases lay between the germline ends. This CDR3 is built from 16 residues.

The genes are TRBV6-4 and TRBJ2-7; no firm D call. Germline loops: CDR1 MRHNA, CDR2 SNTAGT. Deletions cut 5 bases from V and 4 bases from J, with 12 bases between. CDR3 length: 13 residues. The CDR3 DNA is TGTGCCAGCAGTCGAAAGAATGGTTACGAGCAGTACTTC. Translation gives CASSRKNGYEQYF.

The chain couples TRBV28 to TRBJ1-6, with D uncertain. The CDR3 contains 17 residues. V was shortened by 5 bases and J by 0 bases, with 14 bases between the two germline ends. The germline CDR1 and CDR2 sequences are MDHEN and SYDVKM. CDR3 amino acids: CASSPRTESSYNSPLHF. Written as DNA, the CDR3 is TGTGCCAGCAGTCCAAGGACTGAGAGCTCCTATAATTCACCCCTCCACTTT.

The chain joins TRBV27 to TRBJ1-2, with D possibly being TRBD1 (5 bases). This CDR3 region has 13 residues. Germline V gene data show CDR1 as MNHEY and CDR2 as SMNVEV (reference sequence). Trimming cost V 0 bases and J 8 bases, with 10 bases left between them. CDR3 residues: CASSLSRWDGYTF. The CDR3 DNA follows: TGTGCCAGCAGTTTATCCAGATGGGACGGCTACACCTTC.

This clone was observed once. This chain links TRBV27 with TRBJ1-5; a possible D gene is TRBD1 (5 bases). V lost 6 bases to trimming and J lost 5 bases, with 17 bases between them. Germline CDR1 is MNHEY and CDR2 is SMNVEV (reference sequence). CDR3 size: 15 residues. The CDR3 nucleotides are TGTGCCAGCAGGCTATTTCAGGGACTCGATCAGCCCCAGCATTTT. Translated, it gives CASRLFQGLDQPQHF.

The CDR3: CASSHLAPDEQFF. For the CDR3, the DNA is TGCGCCAGCAGCCACCTGGCTCCAGATGAGCAGTTCTTC. The rearrangement uses TRBV4-1 and TRBJ2-1, with unresolved D. CDR1 is MGHRA and CDR2 is YSYEKL in the germline V gene. The CDR3 runs to 13 residues. Between the trimmed V and J ends, which lost 3 bases and 8 bases, there was a span of 11 bases.

The chain couples TRBV28 to TRBJ1-3; a weak D match, TRBD1 (6 bases). The CDR3 is made up of 16 amino acids. Germline loops: CDR1 MDHEN, CDR2 SYDVKM. Between the trimmed V and J ends, which lost 6 bases and 4 bases, there was a span of 19 bases. The CDR3 here is CASSHSRGRQGNTIYF. Here the CDR3 DNA reads TGTGCCAGCAGCCACTCCAGGGGAAGGCAGGGAAACACCATATATTTT.

Concerning this clone: The same CDR3 is also encoded by other DNA sequences in this sample. The rearrangement joins TRBV9 to TRBJ2-7; D gene ambiguous. The germline V and J ends were trimmed by 4 bases and 3 bases, with 14 bases remaining between them. The CDR3 runs 14 residues. Per the germline V gene, CDR1 is SGDLS and CDR2 is YYNGEE. The CDR3 DNA reads as TGTGCCAGCAGCCCCAGTGGTAGCAGCTACGAGCAGTACTTC. Amino acids: CASSPSGSSYEQYF.

This rearrangement joins TRBV5-1 to TRBJ2-1; the D gene is possibly TRBD2 (6 bases). The CDR3 extends over 16 amino acids. Trimming removed 0 bases at V and 2 bases at J, with 12 bases between. Germline loops: CDR1 SGHRS, CDR2 YFSETQ. The chain's CDR3 is CASSLGWREAYNEQFF. Here the CDR3 DNA reads TGCGCCAGCAGCTTGGGTTGGAGGGAAGCCTACAATGAGCAGTTCTTC.

The rearrangement links TRBV4-3 to TRBJ2-6; D unclear. The CDR3 spans 16 residues. Germline V gene data show CDR1 as LGHNA and CDR2 as YSLEER. V dropped 4 bases and J dropped 0 bases, with 10 bases sitting between them. CDR3 residues: CASSPRLHSGANVLTF. The CDR3 DNA reads TGCGCCAGCAGCCCCCGCCTCCACTCTGGGGCCAACGTCCTGACTTTC.

This sequence joins TRBV7-9 and TRBJ2-5; D is undetermined. Germline lookup yields CDR1 SEHNR and CDR2 FQNEAQ (reference sequence). The CDR3 totals 14 residues. The germline V and J ends were trimmed by 0 bases and 2 bases, with 7 bases remaining between them. The CDR3 DNA follows: TGTGCCAGCAGCTTAGCAGTCCCGCAAGAGACCCAGTACTTC. Its translation: CASSLAVPQETQYF.

V gene TRBV27 combines with J gene TRBJ2-2; 7 bases match TRBD2. The V gene's germline CDR1 is MNHEY and CDR2 SMNVEV (reference sequence). V dropped 5 bases and J dropped 0; count of bases not matched to a gene: 15. The CDR3 is made up of 19 amino acids. This chain's CDR3 is CASSPRSSGYYPNTGELFF. Here the CDR3 DNA reads TGTGCCAGCAGTCCCCGTAGTAGCGGGTATTACCCGAACACCGGGGAGCTGTTTTTT.

The chain has TRBV5-4 and TRBJ1-1, with 11 bases matching TRBD1. CDR1 and CDR2 (germline): SGHNT, YYREEE (reference sequence). V trimming: 3 bases; J trimming: 4 bases; junction bases outside the gene matches: 2. The CDR3 contains 14 residues. CDR3 in amino acids: CASSSDRGLTEAFF. The CDR3 DNA is TGTGCCAGCAGCTCGGACAGGGGGCTCACTGAAGCTTTCTTT.

V gene TRBV13 combines with J gene TRBJ2-1, with D unclear. This CDR3 is built from 15 residues. V shed 5 bases and J shed 1 base, with 12 bases lying between them. Germline CDR1 and CDR2: PRHDT and FYEKMQ (reference sequence). CDR3 sequence: CASSHSLRSYNEQFF. DNA of the CDR3: TGTGCCAGCAGCCACTCCTTAAGGTCCTACAATGAGCAGTTCTTC.

J is TRBJ2-1 and V is TRBV28; D remains ambiguous. From germline, CDR1 is MDHEN and CDR2 SYDVKM. The CDR3 has 12 amino acids. Trimming cost V 3 bases and J 7 bases, with 7 bases left between them. DNA for the CDR3: TGTGCCAGCAGTTTTGACTCGAATGAGCAGTTCTTC. Amino acids: CASSFDSNEQFF.

A remark on this clone: The same CDR3 arises from other DNA sequences in this sample as well. The chain's CDR3 is CASSYSGGDGYTF. The DNA for the CDR3 is TGTGCCAGCAGTTACTCTGGGGGGGATGGCTACACCTTC. This rearrangement joins TRBV6-5 to TRBJ1-2, with D perhaps TRBD1 (5 bases). The V and J ends lost 0 bases and 6 bases respectively, with 8 bases between them. Germline V gene data show CDR1 as MNHEY and CDR2 as SVGAGI. The CDR3 loop spans 13 amino acids.

V is TRBV7-9 and J is TRBJ1-5; D unresolved. V lost 3 bases and J 5 bases, leaving 11 bases between the germline ends. The CDR3 runs 14 residues. CDR1 and CDR2 from the germline V gene are SEHNR and FQNEAQ (reference sequence). The CDR3 region is CASSFGTNHQPQHF. DNA of the CDR3: TGTGCCAGCAGCTTTGGTACGAACCATCAGCCCCAGCATTTT. The full variable domain, rest sourced from reference TRBV7-9 and TRBJ1-5, is DTGVSQNPRHKITKRGQNVTFRCDPISEHNRLYWYRQTLGQGPEFLTYFQNEAQLEKSRLLSDRFSAERPKGSFSTLEIQRTEQGDSAMYLCASSFGTNHQPQHFGDGTRLSIL.

The chain carries TRBV7-9 and TRBJ1-2, with D possibly being TRBD1 (6 bases). Germline V gives CDR1 SEHNR, CDR2 FQNEAQ (reference sequence). The CDR3 is 13 amino acids. V was trimmed by 6 bases and J by 7 bases, leaving 15 bases between them. This chain's CDR3 is CASRTQGLVGYTF. The CDR3 DNA reads as TGTGCCAGCAGGACACAGGGTTTGGTTGGCTACACCTTC.

The chain links TRBV5-5 to TRBJ2-3; 7 bases match TRBD2. V shed 0 bases and J 6 bases; nucleotides not matched to a gene: 4. The germline gives CDR1 SGHKS, CDR2 YYEKEE (reference sequence). The CDR3 is 14 amino acids. As DNA, the CDR3 is TGTGCCAGCAGCTTGGGAGCGGGGCCTGATACGCAGTATTTT. Encoded protein: CASSLGAGPDTQYF.

A single count supports this clone. This sequence joins TRBV5-6 and TRBJ2-1, with 7 bases matching TRBD2. CDR3 length: 14 amino acids. CDR1 and CDR2 from the germline V gene are SGHDT and YYEEEE. J lost 4 bases, V lost 4 bases, and 5 bases had no gene match. CDR3 nucleotide sequence: TGTGCCAGCAGCCCCGCAGCGGGGTACAATGAGCAGTTCTTC. Its protein product is CASSPAAGYNEQFF. Full variable domain (rest looked up from reference TRBV5-6 and TRBJ2-1): DAGVTQSPTHLIKTRGQQVTLRCSPKSGHDTVSWYQQALGQGPQFIFQYYEEEERQRGNFPDRFSGHQFPNYSSELNVNALLLGDSALYLCASSPAAGYNEQFFGPGTRLTVL.

On this clone itself: A far more abundant clone sits one base away, making this likely a read error. Other nucleotide sequences in the sample specify the same CDR3. The chain couples TRBV6-5 to TRBJ2-2; 7 nucleotides agree with TRBD1. CDR1 is MNHEY and CDR2 is SVGAGI in the germline V gene. The CDR3 runs 15 residues. This chain's CDR3 is CASSITGTETGELFF. CDR3 bases: TGTGCCAGCAGTATTACCGGGACAGAGACCGGAGAGCTGTTTTTT.

The gene calls are TRBV19 and TRBJ2-1, with D tentatively TRBD2 (5 bases). Trimming shortened V by 3 bases and J by 7 bases, and 13 bases separated the two germline ends. There are 14 residues in the CDR3. The germline V gene encodes CDR1 LNHDA and CDR2 SQIVND (reference sequence). The CDR3 DNA sequence: TGTGCCAGTAGTATCCCCGAGGGCCTAAATGAGCAGTTCTTC. Translation gives CASSIPEGLNEQFF.

The genes are TRBV9 and TRBJ1-1; D remains unclear. Between the trimmed V and J ends, which lost 3 bases and 8 bases, there was a span of 17 bases. The CDR3 is made up of 14 amino acids. The germline V gene has CDR1 SGDLS and CDR2 YYNGEE. As DNA, the CDR3 is TGTGCCAGCAGCGCCGACTACAGACCCGGGGAAGCTTTCTTT. This encodes CASSADYRPGEAFF.